This is a list of T cell receptor beta chains from one sample in a study of cytomegalovirus exposure and HLA in healthy donors. Data came from immunoSEQ multiplex PCR; TCRdb stores just in-frame clones and leaves some out. The repertoire has 95,000 to 100,000 clones, around three quarters of them found once; the top ten carry 4.1%. The material sequenced was PBMCs. The receptors derive from a man aged 40-49 years in good health and CMV-seronegative. Each CDR3 is given with its conserved first and last residue. Each record gives: D gene, J gene, clone size, V gene, CDR3 DNA, CDR3 protein. The D gene is left open where the match is weak. Only part of the rows carry a size: once, few, many, or a class if the clone is expanded.

TRBD1 | TRBJ2-6 | - | TRBV30 | TGTGCCTGGAATCAGGGACAGGGACTCAACGTCCTGACTTTC | CAWNQGQGLNVLTF
TRBD1 | TRBJ2-1 | - | TRBV7-3 | TGTGCCAGCAGCTTCAAGAGGGACAGCCCTCAGTTCTTC | CASSFKRDSPQFF
- | TRBJ1-4 | - | TRBV7-2 | TGTGCCAGCAGCCCCAGTGGGACATTGGGTAATGAAAAACTGTTTTTT | CASSPSGTLGNEKLFF
- | TRBJ1-6 | - | TRBV30 | TGTGCCTGGACCCCCCAGGCGGGCGGACCCCTCCACTTT | CAWTPQAGGPLHF
- | TRBJ2-6 | - | TRBV2 | TGTGCCAGCAGTGTGGAGGGTTTTTCCGGGGCCAACGTCCTGACTTTC | CASSVEGFSGANVLTF
TRBD1 | TRBJ2-1 | - | TRBV6-1 | TGTGCCAGCAGTTCGGGACAGGGTTACAATGAGCAGTTCTTC | CASSSGQGYNEQFF
TRBD1 | TRBJ2-1 | - | TRBV6-6 | TGTGCCAGCAGTTACTCGGGACAGATAGCGTACAATGAGCAGTTCTTC | CASSYSGQIAYNEQFF
- | TRBJ1-1 | - | TRBV29-1 | TGCAGCGGTGCCGGAGGACAGATGAACACTGAAGCTTTCTTT | CSGAGGQMNTEAFF
- | TRBJ1-5 | - | TRBV7-8 | TGTGCCAGCAGCCGTAGCGGGGAGCCCCAGCATTTT | CASSRSGEPQHF
TRBD1 | TRBJ2-1 | - | TRBV2 | TGTGCCAGCATAAGGGACAGCTCCTACAATGAGCAGTTCTTC | CASIRDSSYNEQFF
- | TRBJ1-4 | - | TRBV19 | TGTGCCAGTAGCAAGGGGCGCGCTAATGAAAAACTGTTTTTT | CASSKGRANEKLFF
TRBD1 | TRBJ1-5 | few | TRBV2 | TGTGCCAGCAGCGCACAGGGGGATAGCAATCAGCCCCAGCATTTT | CASSAQGDSNQPQHF
- | TRBJ1-3 | few | TRBV4-1 | TGCGCCAGCAGCCAAGAAGGGGCCCGGGGAAACACCATATATTTT | CASSQEGARGNTIYF
TRBD2 | TRBJ2-2 | - | TRBV11-2 | TGTGCCAGCAGCTTAGCTAGCGGGGGTTCAACCGGGGAGCTGTTTTTT | CASSLASGGSTGELFF
TRBD2 | TRBJ2-1 | - | TRBV5-4 | TGTGCCAGCAGCCCCGGACTAGCGTACAATGAGCAGTTCTTC | CASSPGLAYNEQFF
TRBD2 | TRBJ2-1 | - | TRBV7-2 | TGTGCCAGCAGTCTTAGAGGGCGGGGGGGCTTGAATGAGCAGTTCTTC | CASSLRGRGGLNEQFF
- | TRBJ1-3 | - | TRBV5-1 | TGCGCCAGCAGCTTGGAGGGGCCTGGAAACACCATATATTTT | CASSLEGPGNTIYF
- | TRBJ2-5 | - | TRBV6-1 | TGTGCCAGCAGTACTAGCATTCAAAAGACCCAGTACTTC | CASSTSIQKTQYF
- | TRBJ1-1 | few | TRBV15 | TGTGCCACCAGCAGAGAAAAAAACAGAGAAGCTTTCTTT | CATSREKNREAFF
- | TRBJ2-1 | few | TRBV12-2 | TGTGCAAGTCGCTTATGCAGGGACAATGAGCAGTTCTTC | CASRLCRDNEQFF
- | TRBJ1-1 | few | TRBV11-2 | TGTGCCAGCAGCTTAGGGGACACAGTTGAAGCTTTCTTT | CASSLGDTVEAFF